A selection of T cell receptor beta chains follows, all from one sample in a study of shared clonotypes between healthy human individuals. Only in-frame clones appear in the TCRdb table, and some are missing; sequencing was by immunoSEQ multiplex PCR. Counted here are 550,000 to 850,000 clones, approximately 79% occurring once; the ten biggest clones make up about 1.7%. Sequenced material: memory CD4+ T cells sorted from blood. Receptors originate from a woman aged 25 to 39 in good health. CDR3s include the opening cysteine and the closing phenylalanine or tryptophan. D genes are given only for firm matches. Rows may omit the clone size; those that give it use once, few, many or a size class.

DNA: TGTGCCAGCAGCTTAAATCCGACAGGTGCGAACACTGAAGCTTTCTTT; CDR3: CASSLNPTGANTEAFF; J: TRBJ1-1; size: -; length: 16; D: -; V: TRBV7-9
DNA: TGCAGCGGCTGGGACACCCTGTCGGATGGCTACACCTTC; CDR3: CSGWDTLSDGYTF; J: TRBJ1-2; size: -; length: 13; D: -; V: TRBV29-1
DNA: TGTGCCAGTAGTCCTCGCGCCGGGCCTACTAAGAATGAGCAGTTCTTC; CDR3: CASSPRAGPTKNEQFF; J: TRBJ2-1; size: few; length: 16; D: -; V: TRBV19
DNA: TGTGCCTGGAGTGAGGGGGCCTACCGGGACCCGAATAGCAATCAGCCCCAGCATTTT; CDR3: CAWSEGAYRDPNSNQPQHF; J: TRBJ1-5; size: -; length: 19; D: TRBD1; V: TRBV30
DNA: TGTGCCAGCAGCTCCGGGAGGGCAGGGGGTCCCACAGATACGCAGTATTTT; CDR3: CASSSGRAGGPTDTQYF; J: TRBJ2-3; size: once; length: 17; D: -; V: TRBV7-6
DNA: TGTGCCAGCAGTGAAGTTTTGTCTAACTATGGCTACACCTTC; CDR3: CASSEVLSNYGYTF; J: TRBJ1-2; size: -; length: 14; D: -; V: TRBV28
DNA: TGCGCCAGCAGCCAGTTTAGCGGTTTCTACAATGAGCAGTTCTTC; CDR3: CASSQFSGFYNEQFF; J: TRBJ2-1; size: -; length: 15; D: -; V: TRBV4-1
DNA: TGTGCCAGCAGCTTGGGCCCCCGAGAGAACACTGAAGCTTTCTTT; CDR3: CASSLGPRENTEAFF; J: TRBJ1-1; size: -; length: 15; D: -; V: TRBV5-5
DNA: TGTGCCATCAGTGACGGGTCCCATCAGCCCCAGCATTTT; CDR3: CAISDGSHQPQHF; J: TRBJ1-5; size: -; length: 13; D: -; V: TRBV10-3
DNA: TGTGCCAGCAGCTTAGTTTCCGAGCAGTACTTC; CDR3: CASSLVSEQYF; J: TRBJ2-7; size: -; length: 11; D: -; V: TRBV7-2
DNA: TGTGCCAGCAGTGAAGGTGCTGGACAGACCGACTATGGCTACACCTTC; CDR3: CASSEGAGQTDYGYTF; J: TRBJ1-2; size: -; length: 16; D: -; V: TRBV6-1
DNA: TGTGCCTGGAGTTTAAACCCTAACACTGAAGCTTTCTTT; CDR3: CAWSLNPNTEAFF; J: TRBJ1-1; size: few; length: 13; D: -; V: TRBV30
DNA: TGTGCCAGCAGCTTGGGACAGGGCATCCAAGAGACCCAGTACTTC; CDR3: CASSLGQGIQETQYF; J: TRBJ2-5; size: -; length: 15; D: TRBD1; V: TRBV11-3
DNA: TGTGCCAGTAGGGAAGGGGGTGGCCACGAGCAGTACTTC; CDR3: CASREGGGHEQYF; J: TRBJ2-7; size: -; length: 13; D: -; V: TRBV19
DNA: TGTGCCAGCAGTCCCACAGGGACGCCCGAGACCCAGTACTTC; CDR3: CASSPTGTPETQYF; J: TRBJ2-5; size: -; length: 14; D: -; V: TRBV28
DNA: TGCGCCAGCAGCTACCAGACAGAGGGAGGCACTGAAGCTTTCTTT; CDR3: CASSYQTEGGTEAFF; J: TRBJ1-1; size: once; length: 15; D: -; V: TRBV5-1
DNA: TGTGCCAGCAGCGAAGGACTGGGGGCAAGGGGCGCCGGAAACACCATATATTTT; CDR3: CASSEGLGARGAGNTIYF; J: TRBJ1-3; size: -; length: 18; D: -; V: TRBV11-2
DNA: TGCGCCAGCAGCACCGGGGTCTCCGCGTACGAGCAGTACTTC; CDR3: CASSTGVSAYEQYF; J: TRBJ2-7; size: -; length: 14; D: -; V: TRBV5-1
DNA: TGCAGCGTGGGGGGAGGGAGAGGCTACGAGCAGTACTTC; CDR3: CSVGGGRGYEQYF; J: TRBJ2-7; size: few; length: 13; D: TRBD2; V: TRBV29-1
DNA: TGTGCCAGCAGCCAGCTACAGGGGGGAGGAAACACCATATATTTT; CDR3: CASSQLQGGGNTIYF; J: TRBJ1-3; size: -; length: 15; D: TRBD1; V: TRBV14
DNA: TGTGCCAGCAGTGAGCAGGGGTCCAATCAGCCCCAGCATTTT; CDR3: CASSEQGSNQPQHF; J: TRBJ1-5; size: -; length: 14; D: -; V: TRBV6-1
DNA: TGTGCCAGCAGTTATGGTCATCAGCCCCAGCATTTT; CDR3: CASSYGHQPQHF; J: TRBJ1-5; size: -; length: 12; D: -; V: TRBV6-6
DNA: TGTGCCAGCAGCTTCAGGTCGGGAGCTGAAGCTTTCTTT; CDR3: CASSFRSGAEAFF; J: TRBJ1-1; size: -; length: 13; D: -; V: TRBV5-6
DNA: TGCAGCGTTGATAGCGGAACAGATACGCAGTATTTT; CDR3: CSVDSGTDTQYF; J: TRBJ2-3; size: -; length: 12; D: -; V: TRBV29-1
DNA: TGTGCCAGCGGCACATCCAGGGGAGTACACACTGAAGCTTTCTTT; CDR3: CASGTSRGVHTEAFF; J: TRBJ1-1; size: many; length: 15; D: -; V: TRBV6-5
DNA: TGTGCCAGCAGCTTGGGGTCTGTGAGGCCTGAAGCTTTCTTT; CDR3: CASSLGSVRPEAFF; J: TRBJ1-1; size: -; length: 14; D: -; V: TRBV5-6
DNA: TGCGCCAGCAGTGACCCAGGCACAGATACGCAGTATTTT; CDR3: CASSDPGTDTQYF; J: TRBJ2-3; size: -; length: 13; D: -; V: TRBV10-2
DNA: TGTGCCAGCAGCCCCGGGACAGCCTCCTACGAGCAGTACTTC; CDR3: CASSPGTASYEQYF; J: TRBJ2-7; size: -; length: 14; D: TRBD1; V: TRBV6-5
DNA: TGTGCCAGTAGTAGGGGACTTCAGGATGAGCAGTTCTTC; CDR3: CASSRGLQDEQFF; J: TRBJ2-1; size: -; length: 13; D: -; V: TRBV19
DNA: TGTGCCACACAGGGCTCTGGAAACACCATATATTTT; CDR3: CATQGSGNTIYF; J: TRBJ1-3; size: -; length: 12; D: -; V: TRBV6-5
DNA: TGTGCCTGGGGGGGAGTGGGTGAGCAGTTCTTC; CDR3: CAWGGVGEQFF; J: TRBJ2-1; size: -; length: 11; D: -; V: TRBV30
DNA: TGTGCTAGTGGACAGTTGGGACTAGCGGGGGGTACCGGGGAGCTGTTTTTT; CDR3: CASGQLGLAGGTGELFF; J: TRBJ2-2; size: -; length: 17; D: TRBD2; V: TRBV12-5
DNA: TGTGCCAGCAGCTTAGGCTGGACAGGGGGAAACACCATATATTTT; CDR3: CASSLGWTGGNTIYF; J: TRBJ1-3; size: once; length: 15; D: TRBD1; V: TRBV11-2
DNA: TGTGCCAGCAGCTCCCAGGGGGGGGAGGAGCAGTACTTC; CDR3: CASSSQGGEEQYF; J: TRBJ2-7; size: -; length: 13; D: -; V: TRBV5-4
DNA: TGTGCCAGCAGGAGGACCGGGGAGCTGTTTTTT; CDR3: CASRRTGELFF; J: TRBJ2-2; size: -; length: 11; D: -; V: TRBV2
DNA: TGTGCCAGCAGTTTATCCCTCGGCTTCTCAGGGGAAAAACTGTTTTTT; CDR3: CASSLSLGFSGEKLFF; J: TRBJ1-4; size: once; length: 16; D: -; V: TRBV28
DNA: TGTGCCAGCAGCCAAGGGAACACTGAAGCTTTCTTT; CDR3: CASSQGNTEAFF; J: TRBJ1-1; size: -; length: 12; D: -; V: TRBV6-5
DNA: TGTGCCAGCAGCGGCCAAGGTCGCGGAGAGACCCAGTACTTC; CDR3: CASSGQGRGETQYF; J: TRBJ2-5; size: -; length: 14; D: -; V: TRBV6-5
DNA: TGTGCCAGCAGCGCCCCGGGGACAGAAGAGACCCAGTACTTC; CDR3: CASSAPGTEETQYF; J: TRBJ2-5; size: -; length: 14; D: TRBD1; V: TRBV9
DNA: TGCGCCAGCAGTGAATTAAGCGGAGAGGCTGGTACGCAGTATTTT; CDR3: CASSELSGEAGTQYF; J: TRBJ2-3; size: -; length: 15; D: -; V: TRBV10-2
DNA: TGTGCCAGCAGGACAACGGAGGGTAACTATGGCTACACCTTC; CDR3: CASRTTEGNYGYTF; J: TRBJ1-2; size: once; length: 14; D: -; V: TRBV6-1
DNA: TGCGCCAGCAGTCCCGCTAGCGACTATGAGACCCAGTACTTC; CDR3: CASSPASDYETQYF; J: TRBJ2-5; size: many; length: 14; D: -; V: TRBV5-1
DNA: TGTGCCAGCAGTACGGGACGTCGAAACACCATATATTTT; CDR3: CASSTGRRNTIYF; J: TRBJ1-3; size: -; length: 13; D: -; V: TRBV6-5
DNA: TGTGCCAGCAGCCCGATCCTTACTGAAGCTTTCTTT; CDR3: CASSPILTEAFF; J: TRBJ1-1; size: -; length: 12; D: -; V: TRBV28
DNA: TGTGCCAGCAAACTCACGGGACTAGGGAGCTACGAGCAGTACTTC; CDR3: CASKLTGLGSYEQYF; J: TRBJ2-7; size: -; length: 15; D: TRBD2; V: TRBV27
DNA: TGTGCCAGCACTGTAGGACAGGGGAGGGCCTACAATGAGCAGTTCTTC; CDR3: CASTVGQGRAYNEQFF; J: TRBJ2-1; size: -; length: 16; D: TRBD1; V: TRBV5-6
DNA: TGTGCCAGCAGTTACCTTTATCAGCCCCAGCATTTT; CDR3: CASSYLYQPQHF; J: TRBJ1-5; size: -; length: 12; D: -; V: TRBV6-5
DNA: TGTGCCAGCTCACGGGAGGGAGAAACGGGCAGGAACGAGCAGTACTTC; CDR3: CASSREGETGRNEQYF; J: TRBJ2-7; size: -; length: 16; D: TRBD2; V: TRBV9
DNA: TGCGCCAGCAGCTTGGCGGGAGGGGGCACTGAAGCTTTCTTT; CDR3: CASSLAGGGTEAFF; J: TRBJ1-1; size: few; length: 14; D: -; V: TRBV5-1